The 19 T cell receptor beta chains below were found in one sample sequenced in a study of CD8+ T cells in alopecia areata. As to treatment: oral pan-JAK inhibitor, 5-10 mg twice daily. Extracted RNA was reverse transcribed into cDNA, the sequencing template. The data were produced by immunoSEQ multiplex PCR, yet TCRdb's version contains in-frame clones alone and is incomplete. Of under 200,000 clones in the sample, about 60% are singletons; the top ten hold approximately 15%. Sequences were derived from CD4+ T cells sorted from blood, sampled at week 24, from a patient treated with tofacitinib. All receptors come from a human donor with alopecia areata.

CDR3 sequence: CAWSVPSGYTF. The CDR3 DNA reads as TGTGCCTGGAGTGTACCGAGTGGCTACACCTTC. The chain recombines TRBV30 with TRBJ1-2; no firm D call. CDR1 GTSNPN and CDR2 SVGIG come from the germline V gene (reference sequence). This CDR3 spans 11 amino acids. V lost 0 bases and J 7 bases, leaving 6 bases between the germline ends.

This clone was counted a few times. The CDR3 here is CASSIVQGGEQFF. CDR3 nucleotides: TGTGCCAGTAGTATAGTACAGGGTGGTGAGCAGTTCTTC. The gene calls are TRBV19 and TRBJ2-1; TRBD1 might be the D (6 bases). The CDR3 is made up of 13 amino acids. The V end lost 1 base, the J end lost 9 bases, and 10 bases lay between the germline ends. Germline CDR1 reads LNHDA; CDR2 reads SQIVND (reference sequence). Drawing the rest from reference TRBV19 and TRBJ2-1, the complete variable domain is DGGITQSPKYLFRKEGQNVTLSCEQNLNHDAMYWYRQDPGQGLRLIYYSQIVNDFQKGDIAEGYSVSREKKESFPLTVTSAQKNPTAFYLCASSIVQGGEQFFGPGTRLTVL.

CDR3 in DNA: TGCGCCAGCAGCAAACGACTATCCTCAGATACGCAGTATTTT. It translates to CASSKRLSSDTQYF. The chain joins TRBV4-1 to TRBJ2-3; D possibly corresponds to TRBD2 (5 bases). In germline, CDR1 is MGHRA, CDR2 YSYEKL. Trimming removed 5 bases from V and 4 bases from J, with 13 bases in between. This CDR3 is 14 amino acids long.

This chain uses TRBV5-1 with TRBJ2-1; no clear D gene. The germline gives CDR1 SGHRS, CDR2 YFSETQ. V was trimmed by 5 bases and J by 6 bases, leaving 9 bases between them. The CDR3 is 12 residues long. DNA for the CDR3: TGCGCCAGCAGAGGGCAGCTCAATGAGCAGTTCTTC. Protein product: CASRGQLNEQFF.

V gene TRBV10-2 combines with J gene TRBJ1-1; tentative D call: TRBD1 (6 bases). Germline CDR1 is WSHSY and CDR2 is SAAADI. This CDR3 region has 18 residues. V was cut by 2 bases and J by 1 base, with 20 bases left in between. The CDR3 coding sequence is TGCGCCAGCAGTGAGATACAAAGTCTGCCAGGGGAGAACACTGAAGCTTTCTTT. This codes for CASSEIQSLPGENTEAFF.

The chain uses TRBV29-1 and TRBJ2-7; D possibly corresponds to TRBD1 (6 bases). The V end lost 6 bases, the J end lost 1 base, and 16 bases lay between the germline ends. The length of the CDR3 is 14 residues. Germline V gene lookup returns CDR1 SQVTM and CDR2 ANQGSEA. CDR3 in DNA: TGCAGCGTAAATGGACAGACTGGTTCCTACGAGCAGTACTTC. Translating gives CSVNGQTGSYEQYF.

V is TRBV12-5 and J is TRBJ2-7; TRBD2 matches 8 bases. The CDR3 covers 15 residues. Germline CDR1 is LGHNT and CDR2 is FRNRAP. Trimming took 1 base from V and 9 from J; bases not matched to a gene: 11. CDR3 loop: CASGLAIAGLHLQYF. The CDR3 region has the DNA TGTGCTAGTGGTTTGGCCATAGCGGGGCTCCACCTGCAGTACTTC.

CDR3 nucleotides: TGCGCCAGCAGAGGGACAGATCACACCGGGGAGCTGTTTTTT. Residues: CASRGTDHTGELFF. This sequence joins TRBV5-1 and TRBJ2-2; 7 positions agree with TRBD1. In germline, CDR1 is SGHRS, CDR2 YFSETQ. V shed 5 bases, J shed 3 bases, and the junction held 4 bases outside the gene matches. The CDR3 loop spans 14 amino acids.

This sequence joins TRBV6-1 and TRBJ2-1; TRBD2 is a possible D gene (6 bases). This CDR3 contains 14 residues. The V end was cut by 6 bases, the J end by 7 bases, with 16 bases between. Germline CDR1 MNHNS, CDR2 SASEGT. The CDR3 sequence is CASSKLAVINEQFF. The CDR3 region has the DNA TGTGCCAGCAGCAAACTAGCCGTGATTAATGAGCAGTTCTTC.

This chain uses TRBV4-2 with TRBJ2-3, with unresolved D. The ends were cut back, 2 bases at V and 4 bases at J, with 13 bases in the middle. CDR3 length equals 15 residues. CDR1 and CDR2 (germline): LGHNA, YNFKEQ. The DNA of the CDR3 is TGTGCCAGCAGCCAAACGGGCAGTACGGCAGATACGCAGTATTTT. Its protein product is CASSQTGSTADTQYF.

Only one count was recorded for this clone. This chain connects TRBV15 to TRBJ2-3; 13 positions agree with TRBD2. Germline trimming cut 4 bases from V and 0 bases from J; bases unmatched to any gene: 1. Germline V gives CDR1 LNHNV, CDR2 YYDKDF (reference sequence). The CDR3 has 16 amino acids. CDR3 coding DNA: TGTGCCACCAGCAAGGGACTAGCGGGGAGCACAGATACGCAGTATTTT. This encodes CATSKGLAGSTDTQYF.

The count of this clone is one. Written as DNA, the CDR3 is TGTGCCTGGACCGGACAGGGAGGGGAGCAGTACTTC. This codes for CAWTGQGGEQYF. J is TRBJ2-7 and V is TRBV30; tentative D call: TRBD1 (8 bases). V was clipped by 4 bases and J by 7 bases, with 14 bases between them. CDR1 is GTSNPN and CDR2 is SVGIG in the germline V gene (reference sequence). The CDR3 length is 12 residues.

A few counts support this clone. J is TRBJ2-4 and V is TRBV5-6; D is possibly TRBD1 or TRBD2 (5 bases each). Between the trimmed V and J ends, which lost 4 bases and 11 bases, there was a span of 10 bases. The CDR3 extends over 11 amino acids. Germline V gene sequence: CDR1 SGHDT, CDR2 YYEEEE. The CDR3 loop is CASSGTGLQYF. CDR3 bases: TGTGCCAGCAGCGGTACGGGGCTTCAGTACTTC.

This clone has a handful of counts. The CDR3 reads CASGTGGGFPYEQYF. CDR3 in DNA: TGTGCTAGTGGTACAGGGGGCGGTTTTCCCTACGAGCAGTACTTC. The chain couples TRBV12-5 to TRBJ2-7, with 9 bases fitting TRBD1. V dropped 5 bases and J dropped 2; count of bases not matched to a gene: 7. The CDR3 loop spans 15 amino acids. Germline V gene sequence: CDR1 LGHNT, CDR2 FRNRAP.

The chain employs TRBV10-3 and TRBJ2-5; 10 bases match TRBD2. The CDR3 runs to 14 residues. V shed 9 bases and J 4 bases; nucleotides not matched to a gene: 8. The germline V gene encodes CDR1 ENHRY and CDR2 SYGVKD. The CDR3 sequence is CAMSGGAVGETQYF. CDR3 bases: TGTGCCATGAGCGGGGGGGCGGTTGGAGAGACCCAGTACTTC.

The rearrangement links TRBV2 to TRBJ2-6; D call uncertain. The CDR3 contains 15 residues. V shed 0 bases and J shed 4 bases, with 7 bases lying between them. Looked up from germline, CDR1 is SNHLY and CDR2 is FYNNEI. In DNA, the CDR3 is TGTGCCAGCAGTGAAGCCCTCCTGGGGGCCAACGTCCTGACTTTC. This gives the protein CASSEALLGANVLTF.

The V and J genes are TRBV4-1 and TRBJ2-5, with TRBD2 matching 7 bases. This CDR3 comprises 15 residues. Germline lookup yields CDR1 MGHRA and CDR2 YSYEKL. J was trimmed by 0 bases and V by 2 bases; bases with no gene match: 3. The CDR3 nucleotides are TGCGCCAGCAGCCAACCCGGGACTAACCAAGAGACCCAGTACTTC. Its translation: CASSQPGTNQETQYF.

V usage is TRBV5-1 and J usage is TRBJ2-7, with TRBD1 identical over 8 bases. There are 14 residues in the CDR3. J lost 6 bases, V lost 4 bases, and 9 bases had no gene match. CDR1 SGHRS and CDR2 YFSETQ come from the germline V gene. Here the CDR3 reads CASSMDRANGEQYF. The CDR3 bases are TGCGCCAGCAGCATGGACAGGGCGAATGGCGAGCAGTACTTC.

The chain recombines TRBV2 with TRBJ1-5; a possible D gene is TRBD1 (6 bases). The CDR3 is 15 amino acids. In germline, CDR1 is SNHLY, CDR2 FYNNEI. The V end was cut by 6 bases, the J end by 2 bases, with 14 bases between. CDR3 region: CASRTTGLGNQPQHF. In DNA, the CDR3 is TGTGCCAGCAGGACAACAGGGTTGGGCAATCAGCCCCAGCATTTT.